This TCR beta chain appears in the sequencing data of a study of control samples from healthy donors and cancer patients. The V end lost 2 bases, the J end lost 1 base, and 8 bases lay between the germline ends. Germline V lookup: CDR1 SGHVS, CDR2 FNYEAQ. There are 15 residues in the CDR3. Profiling relied on immunoSEQ multiplex PCR, and the TCRdb table lists in-frame clones only, not all of them. Of around 160,000 clones listed, 90% to 95% were seen once; the top ten hold about 5.8%. The sequence derives from a man aged 18 to 29 in good health. The sequenced material came from blood. The rearrangement links TRBV7-6 to TRBJ2-2; D is perhaps TRBD1 (5 bases). CDR3 loop: CASSLLGQNTGELFF. The CDR3 DNA reads as TGTGCCAGCAGCTTACTTGGACAGAACACCGGGGAGCTGTTTTTT.